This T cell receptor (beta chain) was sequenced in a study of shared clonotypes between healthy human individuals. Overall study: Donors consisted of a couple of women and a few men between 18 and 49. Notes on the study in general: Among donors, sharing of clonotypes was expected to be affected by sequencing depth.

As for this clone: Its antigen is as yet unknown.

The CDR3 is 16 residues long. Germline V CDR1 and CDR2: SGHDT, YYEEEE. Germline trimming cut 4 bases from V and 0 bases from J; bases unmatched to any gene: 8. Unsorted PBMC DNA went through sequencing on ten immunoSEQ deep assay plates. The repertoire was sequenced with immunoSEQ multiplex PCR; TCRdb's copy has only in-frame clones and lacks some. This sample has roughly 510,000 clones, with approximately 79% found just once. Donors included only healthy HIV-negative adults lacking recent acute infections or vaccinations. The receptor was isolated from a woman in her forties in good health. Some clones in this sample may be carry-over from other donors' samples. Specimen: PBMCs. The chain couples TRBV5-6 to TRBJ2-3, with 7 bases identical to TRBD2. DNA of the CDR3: TGTGCCAGCAGCGTTAAGTCTAGCGGTAGCACAGATACGCAGTATTTT. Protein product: CASSVKSSGSTDTQYF.